Reported below is one T cell receptor (beta chain). The sample comes from a study of shared clonotypes between healthy human individuals. Study background: There were three CD4 naive, three CD4 memory, two CD8 naive and one CD8 memory plates per donor.

Per germline, CDR1 SGDLS and CDR2 YYNGEE. The V end was cut by 0 bases, the J end by 1 base, with 12 bases between. CDR3 length equals 16 residues. Genomic DNA from each subset was divided evenly over several immunoSEQ plates. The table came from immunoSEQ multiplex PCR; TCRdb's copy has only in-frame clones and leaves some out. The sample yields some 2.1 million clones, 85% to 95% seen once. Splitting the CD4+ cells yielded a CD45RA+ naive subset and a CD45RA-negative memory subset. The sequence derives from a man aged 18 to 35 in good health. V usage is TRBV9 and J usage is TRBJ2-3, with D maybe TRBD2 (5 bases). Material: naive CD4+ T cells sorted from blood. The subset is: CD45RA+ positively selected. CDR3 in DNA: TGTGCCAGCAGCGTAGGATCCTCGCGGGGCACAGATACGCAGTATTTT. This gives the protein CASSVGSSRGTDTQYF.